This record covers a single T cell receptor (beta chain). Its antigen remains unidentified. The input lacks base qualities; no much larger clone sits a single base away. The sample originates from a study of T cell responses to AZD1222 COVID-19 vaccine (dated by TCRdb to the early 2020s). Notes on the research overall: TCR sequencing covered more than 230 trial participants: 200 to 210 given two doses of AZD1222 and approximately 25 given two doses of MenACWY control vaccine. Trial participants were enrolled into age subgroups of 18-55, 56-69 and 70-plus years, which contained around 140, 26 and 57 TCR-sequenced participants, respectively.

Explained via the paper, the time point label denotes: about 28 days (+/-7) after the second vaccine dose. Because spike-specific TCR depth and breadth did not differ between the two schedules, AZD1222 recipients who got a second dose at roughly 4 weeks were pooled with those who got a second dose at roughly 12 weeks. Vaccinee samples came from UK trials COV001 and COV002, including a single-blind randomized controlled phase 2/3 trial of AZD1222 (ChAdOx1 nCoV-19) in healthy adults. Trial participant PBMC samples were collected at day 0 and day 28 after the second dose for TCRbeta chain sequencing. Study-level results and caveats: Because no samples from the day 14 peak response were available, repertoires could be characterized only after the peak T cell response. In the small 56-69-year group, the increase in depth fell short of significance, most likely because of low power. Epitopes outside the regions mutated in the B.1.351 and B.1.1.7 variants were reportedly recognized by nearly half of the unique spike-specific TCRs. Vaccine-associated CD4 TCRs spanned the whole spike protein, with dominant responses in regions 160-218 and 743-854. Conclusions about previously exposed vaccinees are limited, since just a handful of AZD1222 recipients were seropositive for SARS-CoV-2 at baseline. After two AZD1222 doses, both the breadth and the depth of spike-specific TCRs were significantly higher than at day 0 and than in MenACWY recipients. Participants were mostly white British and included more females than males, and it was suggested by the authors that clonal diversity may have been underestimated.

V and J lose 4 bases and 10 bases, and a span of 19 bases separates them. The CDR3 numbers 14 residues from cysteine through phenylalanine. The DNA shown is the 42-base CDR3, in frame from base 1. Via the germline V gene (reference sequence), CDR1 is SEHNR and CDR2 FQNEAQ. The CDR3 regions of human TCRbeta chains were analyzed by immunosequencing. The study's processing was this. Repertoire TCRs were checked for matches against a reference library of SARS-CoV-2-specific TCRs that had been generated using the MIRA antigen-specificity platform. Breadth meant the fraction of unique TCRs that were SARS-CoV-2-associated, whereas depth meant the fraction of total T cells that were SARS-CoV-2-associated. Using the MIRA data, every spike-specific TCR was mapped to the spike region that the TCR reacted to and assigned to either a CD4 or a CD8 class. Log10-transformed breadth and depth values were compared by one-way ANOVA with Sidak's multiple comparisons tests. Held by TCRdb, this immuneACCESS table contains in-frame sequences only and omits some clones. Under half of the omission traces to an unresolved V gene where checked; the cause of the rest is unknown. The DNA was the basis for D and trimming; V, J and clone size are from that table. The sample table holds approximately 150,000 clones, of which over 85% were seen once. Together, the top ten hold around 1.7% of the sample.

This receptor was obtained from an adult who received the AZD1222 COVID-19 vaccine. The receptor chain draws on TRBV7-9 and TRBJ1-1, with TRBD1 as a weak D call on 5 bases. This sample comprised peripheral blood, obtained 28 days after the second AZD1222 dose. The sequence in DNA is TGTGCCAGCAGCTCACTTGTGGGGCTTAGCCGAGCTTTCTTT. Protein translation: CASSSLVGLSRAFF.